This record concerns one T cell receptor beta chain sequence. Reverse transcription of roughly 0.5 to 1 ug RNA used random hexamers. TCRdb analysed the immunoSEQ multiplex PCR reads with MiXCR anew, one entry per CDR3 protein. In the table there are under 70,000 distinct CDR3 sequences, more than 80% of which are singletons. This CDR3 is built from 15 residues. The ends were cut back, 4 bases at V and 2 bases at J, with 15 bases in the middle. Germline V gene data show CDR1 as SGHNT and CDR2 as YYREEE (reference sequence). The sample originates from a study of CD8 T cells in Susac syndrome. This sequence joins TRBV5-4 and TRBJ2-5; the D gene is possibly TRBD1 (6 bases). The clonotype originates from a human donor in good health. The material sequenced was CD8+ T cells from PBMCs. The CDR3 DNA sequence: TGTGCCAGCAGCACTACCAGGGGAGCACAAGAGACCCAGTACTTC. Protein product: CASSTTRGAQETQYF.